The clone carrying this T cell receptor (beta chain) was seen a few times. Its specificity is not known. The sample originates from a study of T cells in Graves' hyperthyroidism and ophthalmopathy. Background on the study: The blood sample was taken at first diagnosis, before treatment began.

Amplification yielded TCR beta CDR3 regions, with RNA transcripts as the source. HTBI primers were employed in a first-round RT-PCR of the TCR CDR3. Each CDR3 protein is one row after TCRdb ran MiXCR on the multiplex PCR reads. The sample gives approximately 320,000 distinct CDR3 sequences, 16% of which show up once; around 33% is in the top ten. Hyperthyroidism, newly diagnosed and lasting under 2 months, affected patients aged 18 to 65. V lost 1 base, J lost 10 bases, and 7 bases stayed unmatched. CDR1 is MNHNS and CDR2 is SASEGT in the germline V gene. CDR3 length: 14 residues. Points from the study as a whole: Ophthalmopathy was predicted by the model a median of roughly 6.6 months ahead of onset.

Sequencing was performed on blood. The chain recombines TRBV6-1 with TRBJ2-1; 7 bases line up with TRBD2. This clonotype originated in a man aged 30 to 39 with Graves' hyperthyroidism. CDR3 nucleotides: TGTGCCAGCAGTGAAGTGGCGGGAGTTCGGGAGCAGTTCTTC. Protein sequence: CASSEVAGVREQFF.